The 3 T cell receptor beta chains in this list originate from one sample, sequenced in a study of Ad26.COV2.S vaccination and SARS-CoV-2 variants. The protocol was immunoSEQ multiplex PCR, while the TCRdb copy is restricted to in-frame clones and leaves out a portion. The sample shows about 350,000 clones, less than 90% of them seen only once. Described treatment: 15 to 20 received Ad26.COV2.S at low or high dose, single or two shots; about five received placebo; per-sample allocation not given. After the first vaccine or placebo injection, samples were drawn on day 63. The input for sequencing was peripheral blood, taken in a trial of Ad26.COV2.S vaccine versus placebo. The receptor source for this set is a person aged 18-65 years who received the Ad26.COV2.S COVID-19 vaccine or a placebo.

V gene TRBV28 combines with J gene TRBJ2-7; tentatively, D is TRBD1 (6 bases). From germline, CDR1 is MDHEN and CDR2 SYDVKM. This CDR3 has 14 residues. Trimming removed 6 bases at V and 7 bases at J, with 19 bases between. CDR3 loop: CASSSLGGLGEQYF. In DNA form, the CDR3 reads TGTGCCAGCAGCTCCCTTGGGGGCCTGGGGGAGCAGTACTTC.

This chain uses TRBV7-8 with TRBJ2-1, with 8 bases identical to TRBD2. V dropped 5 bases and J dropped 7; count of bases not matched to a gene: 10. The CDR3 covers 15 residues. CDR1 is SGHVS and CDR2 is FQNEAQ in the germline V gene. The CDR3 protein is CASSTGLAQGNEQFF. CDR3 bases: TGTGCCAGCAGCACCGGACTAGCTCAGGGTAATGAGCAGTTCTTC.

The rearrangement joins TRBV23-1 to TRBJ1-4; no definite D call. TRBV23-1 is known as an ORF, though its function is uncertain. The V end was cut by 6 bases, the J end by 13 bases, with 15 bases between. There are 12 residues in the CDR3. CDR3 sequence (DNA): TGCGCCAGCAGCCCGACGGTTGTTAGACTGTTTTTT. It is translated as CASSPTVVRLFF.